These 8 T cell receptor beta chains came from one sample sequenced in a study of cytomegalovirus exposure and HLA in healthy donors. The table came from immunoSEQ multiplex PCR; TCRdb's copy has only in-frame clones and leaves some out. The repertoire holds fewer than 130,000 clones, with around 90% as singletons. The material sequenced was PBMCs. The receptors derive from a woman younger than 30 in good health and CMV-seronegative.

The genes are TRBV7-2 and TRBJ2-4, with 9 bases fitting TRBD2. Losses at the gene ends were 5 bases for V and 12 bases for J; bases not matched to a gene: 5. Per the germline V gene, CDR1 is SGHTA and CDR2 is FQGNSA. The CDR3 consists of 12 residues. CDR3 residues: CASSPAGGNQYF. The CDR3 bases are TGTGCCAGCAGCCCAGCGGGAGGCAATCAGTACTTC.

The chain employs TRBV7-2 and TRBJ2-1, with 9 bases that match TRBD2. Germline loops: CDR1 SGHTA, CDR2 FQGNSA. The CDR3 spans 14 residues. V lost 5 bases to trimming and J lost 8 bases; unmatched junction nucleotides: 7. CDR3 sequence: CASSPSTSGHEQFF. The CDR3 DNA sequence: TGTGCCAGCAGCCCTTCGACTAGCGGTCATGAGCAGTTCTTC.

CDR3: CASSGEGARRNTIYF. The CDR3 DNA reads as TGTGCCAGCAGCGGAGAAGGGGCTAGGAGAAACACCATATATTTT. The chain employs TRBV9 and TRBJ1-3, with a possible D match to TRBD1 (5 bases). This CDR3 spans 15 amino acids. The germline V gene encodes CDR1 SGDLS and CDR2 YYNGEE. Trimming removed 3 bases at V and 5 bases at J, with 15 bases between.

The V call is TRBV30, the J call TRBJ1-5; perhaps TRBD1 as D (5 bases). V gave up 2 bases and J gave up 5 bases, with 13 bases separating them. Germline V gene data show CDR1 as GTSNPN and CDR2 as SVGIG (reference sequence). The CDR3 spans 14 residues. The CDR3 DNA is TGTGCCTGGAGTAGGGGCGTCTCGTATCAGCCCCAGCATTTT. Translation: CAWSRGVSYQPQHF.

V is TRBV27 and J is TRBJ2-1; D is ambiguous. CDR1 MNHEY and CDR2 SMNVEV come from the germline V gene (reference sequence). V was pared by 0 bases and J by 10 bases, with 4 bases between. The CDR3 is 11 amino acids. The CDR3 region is CASSLSGEQFF. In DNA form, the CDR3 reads TGTGCCAGCAGTTTATCGGGCGAGCAGTTCTTC.

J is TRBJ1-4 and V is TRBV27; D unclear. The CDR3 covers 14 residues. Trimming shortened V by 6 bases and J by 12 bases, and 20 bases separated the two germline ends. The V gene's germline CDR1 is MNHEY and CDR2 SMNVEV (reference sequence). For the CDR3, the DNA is TGTGCCAGCAGCCATAGGGTTGTGGGAGATCAACTGTTTTTT. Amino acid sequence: CASSHRVVGDQLFF.

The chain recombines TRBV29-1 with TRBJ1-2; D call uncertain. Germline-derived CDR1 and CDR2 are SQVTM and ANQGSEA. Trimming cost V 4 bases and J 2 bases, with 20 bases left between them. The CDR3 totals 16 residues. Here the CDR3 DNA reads TGCAGCGTTGCGGATTATGAAACAGACACAAACTATGGCTACACCTTC. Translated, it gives CSVADYETDTNYGYTF.

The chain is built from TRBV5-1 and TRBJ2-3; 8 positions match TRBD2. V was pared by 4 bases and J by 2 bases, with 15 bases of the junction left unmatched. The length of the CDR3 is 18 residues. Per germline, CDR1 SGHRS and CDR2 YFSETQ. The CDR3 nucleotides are TGCGCCAGCAGCGGCGGAGAAGCGGGGGCCCTAATCACAGATACGCAGTATTTT. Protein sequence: CASSGGEAGALITDTQYF.